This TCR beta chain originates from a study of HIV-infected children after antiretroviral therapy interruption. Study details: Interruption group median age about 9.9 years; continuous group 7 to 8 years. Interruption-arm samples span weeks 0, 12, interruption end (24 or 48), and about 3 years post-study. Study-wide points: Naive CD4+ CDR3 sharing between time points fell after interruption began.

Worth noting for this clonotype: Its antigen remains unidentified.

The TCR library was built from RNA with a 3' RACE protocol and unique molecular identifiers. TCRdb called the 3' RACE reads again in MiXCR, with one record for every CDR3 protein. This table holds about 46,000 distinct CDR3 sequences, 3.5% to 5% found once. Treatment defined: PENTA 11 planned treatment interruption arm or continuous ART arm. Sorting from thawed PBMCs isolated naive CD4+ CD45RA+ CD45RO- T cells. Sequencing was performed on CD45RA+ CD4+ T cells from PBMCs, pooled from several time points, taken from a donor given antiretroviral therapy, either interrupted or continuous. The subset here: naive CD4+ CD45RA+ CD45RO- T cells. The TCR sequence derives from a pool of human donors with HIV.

CDR3 residues: CASSKTGTNTGELFF. The CDR3 DNA reads as TGTGCCAGTAGTAAGACGGGGACCAACACCGGGGAGCTGTTTTTT. V and J are TRBV19 and TRBJ2-2; possibly TRBD1 or TRBD2 for D (5 bases each). Germline loops: CDR1 LNHDA, CDR2 SQIVND (reference sequence). V lost 4 bases and J 2 bases, leaving 11 bases between the germline ends. This CDR3 spans 15 amino acids.